The 14 T cell receptor beta chains below all came from one sample that was sequenced in a study. Sequenced by immunoSEQ multiplex PCR; TCRdb stores in-frame clones only, minus some. Here the sample spans 55,000 to 70,000 clones, about 94% being singletons. Material: PBMCs. Receptors were obtained from a man between 35 and 55 years old with rheumatoid arthritis.

The chain recombines TRBV5-5 with TRBJ2-5, with D perhaps matching TRBD1 (6 bases). V shed 5 bases and J shed 3 bases, with 20 bases lying between them. Germline-derived CDR1 and CDR2 are SGHKS and YYEKEE (reference sequence). There are 16 residues in the CDR3. The CDR3 reads CASSSTGQGSEETQYF. Written as DNA, the CDR3 is TGTGCCAGCAGTTCTACGGGGCAGGGGAGCGAAGAGACCCAGTACTTC.

The rearrangement uses TRBV18 and TRBJ1-2; D might be TRBD1 (5 bases). The CDR3 runs 16 residues. The V and J ends lost 2 bases and 2 bases respectively, with 15 bases between them. The V gene's germline CDR1 is KGHSH and CDR2 LQKENI. DNA for the CDR3: TGTGCCAGCTCACCAGGAGTGTCAGGGTCGAACTATGGCTACACCTTC. This translates into CASSPGVSGSNYGYTF.

The chain couples TRBV27 to TRBJ1-1, with D unclear. The germline V and J ends were trimmed by 2 bases and 2 bases, with 9 bases remaining between them. CDR3 length: 14 amino acids. The germline CDR1 and CDR2 sequences are MNHEY and SMNVEV (reference sequence). Written as DNA, the CDR3 is TGTGCCAGCAGTTTAGACATAGTAAACACTGAAGCTTTCTTT. Residues: CASSLDIVNTEAFF.

The chain employs TRBV28 and TRBJ1-4; tentatively, D is TRBD1 (5 bases). V was cut by 6 bases and J by 7 bases, with 15 bases left in between. Per germline, CDR1 MDHEN and CDR2 SYDVKM. This CDR3 is built from 14 residues. CDR3 sequence: CASSRRRGGEKLFF. Here the CDR3 DNA reads TGTGCCAGCAGCCGAAGGAGGGGTGGTGAAAAACTGTTTTTT.

The chain employs TRBV4-3 and TRBJ1-2; possibly TRBD1 for D (5 bases). This CDR3 contains 16 residues. With 0 bases removed from V and 3 bases from J, the gap between germline ends came to 14 bases. Germline assignment: CDR1 LGHNA and CDR2 YSLEER. In DNA, the CDR3 is TGCGCCAGCAGCCAAGATCGACACGGGGGACACTATGGCTACACCTTC. It translates to CASSQDRHGGHYGYTF.

This rearrangement joins TRBV5-4 to TRBJ2-1; TRBD2 might be the D (5 bases). CDR3 length: 17 residues. Germline loops: CDR1 SGHNT, CDR2 YYREEE (reference sequence). Between the trimmed V and J ends, which lost 0 bases and 0 bases, there was a span of 13 bases. CDR3 sequence reads: CASSLDHRRVSYNEQFF. The CDR3 coding sequence is TGTGCCAGCAGCTTGGATCATCGGCGGGTCTCCTACAATGAGCAGTTCTTC.

The chain has TRBV11-2 and TRBJ2-1; D remains ambiguous. Germline CDR1 SGHAT, CDR2 FQNNGV. Trimming shortened V by 8 bases and J by 4 bases, and 12 bases separated the two germline ends. There are 13 residues in the CDR3. The CDR3 here is CASRNGPYNEQFF. Written as DNA, the CDR3 is TGTGCCAGCCGCAACGGCCCGTACAATGAGCAGTTCTTC.

The rearrangement links TRBV27 to TRBJ2-6, with 8 bases aligning to TRBD1. The V gene's germline CDR1 is MNHEY and CDR2 SMNVEV (reference sequence). V shed 2 bases, J shed 3 bases, and the junction held 6 bases outside the gene matches. The length of the CDR3 is 17 residues. The CDR3 nucleotides read TGTGCCAGCAGTTTAGTGACAGGGGTACGTGGGGCCAACGTCCTGACTTTC. Amino acid sequence: CASSLVTGVRGANVLTF.

This chain joins TRBV12-3 or TRBV12-4 and TRBJ2-1; D is unresolved. V dropped 7 bases and J dropped 10 bases, with 17 bases sitting between them. The CDR3 spans 13 residues. CDR3 sequence (DNA): TGTGCCAGCATTCATGGAAAAGGCTCGGAGCAGTTCTTC. Its translation is CASIHGKGSEQFF.

The V gene is TRBV30, the J gene TRBJ2-7, with TRBD1 as a possible D gene (6 bases). V was pared by 1 base and J by 2 bases, with 12 bases between. From germline, CDR1 is GTSNPN and CDR2 SVGIG (reference sequence). The CDR3 is 14 amino acids. The CDR3 is CAWSDNRVTYEQYF. CDR3 DNA sequence: TGTGCCTGGAGTGATAACAGGGTGACCTACGAGCAGTACTTC.

This clone occurred a few times. The V call is TRBV19, the J call TRBJ1-6, with D uncertain. Looked up from germline, CDR1 is LNHDA and CDR2 is SQIVND (reference sequence). V lost 3 bases and J 3 bases, leaving 9 bases between the germline ends. The CDR3 contains 15 residues. CDR3 protein: CASSILDNYNSPLHF. Written as DNA, the CDR3 is TGTGCCAGTAGTATCCTAGACAACTATAATTCACCCCTCCACTTT.

This chain joins TRBV18 and TRBJ2-2, with D perhaps matching TRBD2 (6 bases). The CDR3 covers 15 residues. CDR1 is KGHSH and CDR2 is LQKENI in the germline V gene. The V end was cut by 1 base, the J end by 1 base, with 7 bases between. The CDR3 is CASSPRRENTGELFF. The CDR3 DNA reads as TGTGCCAGCTCACCACGGCGGGAGAACACCGGGGAGCTGTTTTTT.

The chain joins TRBV11-3 to TRBJ2-2, with unresolved D. This CDR3 comprises 15 residues. V was cut by 1 base and J by 7 bases, with 13 bases left in between. Germline CDR1 and CDR2: SGHNT and YENEEA. In DNA form, the CDR3 reads TGTGCCAGCAGCTTAGTGAAGGGAACCTACGGGGAGCTGTTTTTT. It encodes CASSLVKGTYGELFF.

CDR3 nucleotide sequence: TGTGCCAGCAGTTATGTGGGCGCCGGGGCCGGGGAGCTGTTTTTT. It specifies CASSYVGAGAGELFF. V usage is TRBV6-5 and J usage is TRBJ2-2, with D perhaps TRBD2 (5 bases). The germline gives CDR1 MNHEY, CDR2 SVGAGI. The CDR3 has 15 residues. Between the trimmed V and J ends, which lost 3 bases and 6 bases, there was a span of 14 bases.